This T cell receptor (beta chain) was documented in a study of control samples from healthy donors and cancer patients. Trimming pared 6 bases from V and 1 base from J, leaving 15 bases between. This CDR3 has 15 amino acids. Germline assignment: CDR1 WNHNN and CDR2 SYGVQD (reference sequence). Profiling relied on immunoSEQ multiplex PCR, and the TCRdb table lists in-frame clones only, not all of them. The table has 150,000 to 200,000 clones, 90% to 95% seen once. The specimen was blood. The TCR was taken from a woman in her 30s in good health. This chain connects TRBV10-1 to TRBJ2-5; D is possibly TRBD2 (7 bases). The CDR3: CASSPGGRPQETQYF. The CDR3 DNA sequence: TGCGCCAGCAGCCCGGGGGGCCGACCCCAAGAGACCCAGTACTTC.